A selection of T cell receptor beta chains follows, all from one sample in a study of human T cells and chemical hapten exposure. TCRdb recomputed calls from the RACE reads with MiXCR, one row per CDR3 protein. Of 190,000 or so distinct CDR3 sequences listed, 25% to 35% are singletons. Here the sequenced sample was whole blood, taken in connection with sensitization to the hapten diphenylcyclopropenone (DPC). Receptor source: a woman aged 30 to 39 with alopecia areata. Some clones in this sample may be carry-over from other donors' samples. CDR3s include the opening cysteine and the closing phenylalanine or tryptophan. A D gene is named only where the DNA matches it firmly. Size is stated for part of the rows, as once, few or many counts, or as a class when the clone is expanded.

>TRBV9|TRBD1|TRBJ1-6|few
TGTGCCAGCAGCGCTGGGACAGTTGGGTTACCCCTCCACTTT
CASSAGTVGLPLHF
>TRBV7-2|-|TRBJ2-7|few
TGTGCCAGCAGCCCAGACAATTACGAGCAGTACTTC
CASSPDNYEQYF
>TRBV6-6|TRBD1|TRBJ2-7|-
TGTGCCAGCAGTTACCGGGACAGAGGATACGAGCAGTACTTC
CASSYRDRGYEQYF
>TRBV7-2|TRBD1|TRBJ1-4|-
TGTGCCAGCAGCTCGCGACAGGGGGCATTTGAAAAACTGTTTTTT
CASSSRQGAFEKLFF
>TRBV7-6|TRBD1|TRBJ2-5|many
TGTGCCAGCAGCCCAAACGGACAGGGGGGAGAGACCCAGTACTTC
CASSPNGQGGETQYF
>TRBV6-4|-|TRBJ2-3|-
TGTGCCAGCAGCACACTAGGGGGACCATCAGATACGCAGTATTTT
CASSTLGGPSDTQYF
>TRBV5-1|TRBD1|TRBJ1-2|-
TGCGCCAGCAGCTTGTGGACAGGGAAAAACTATGGCTACACCTTC
CASSLWTGKNYGYTF
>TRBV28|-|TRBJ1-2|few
TGTGCCAGCAGTTTATCCACGACCTATGGCTACACCTTC
CASSLSTTYGYTF
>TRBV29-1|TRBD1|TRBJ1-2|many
TGCAGCGTTGGGGGACCAGGGGGCGCGGGTGGCTACACCTTC
CSVGGPGGAGGYTF
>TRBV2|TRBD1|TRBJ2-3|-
TGTGCCAGCAGTTCCAACCCCGGACAGGGCGGACGCACAGATACGCAGTATTTT
CASSSNPGQGGRTDTQYF
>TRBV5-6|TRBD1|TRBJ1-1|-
TGTGCCAGCAGCTGGACAGGAACGAACACTGAAGCTTTCTTT
CASSWTGTNTEAFF
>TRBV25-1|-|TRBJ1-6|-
TGTGCCAGCACGACAGGCGGCTCACCCCTCCACTTT
CASTTGGSPLHF
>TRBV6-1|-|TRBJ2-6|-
TGTGCCAGCAGTGAAGTGACGGCCGGGGCCAACGTCCTGACTTTC
CASSEVTAGANVLTF
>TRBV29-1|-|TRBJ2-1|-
TGCAGCGTTGAGGGGATCCTGTACAATGAGCAGTTCTTC
CSVEGILYNEQFF
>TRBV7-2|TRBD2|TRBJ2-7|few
TGTGCCAGCAGCTTACCCAGACTAGCGGGAGGGGTCGAGCAGTACTTC
CASSLPRLAGGVEQYF
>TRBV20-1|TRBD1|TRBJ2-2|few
TGCAGTGCTAGGTTTCGGGACAGCACCACCGGGGAGCTGTTTTTT
CSARFRDSTTGELFF
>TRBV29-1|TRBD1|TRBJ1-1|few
TGCAGCGTTGCAGGGACAGGGGTGAACACTGAAGCTTTCTTT
CSVAGTGVNTEAFF
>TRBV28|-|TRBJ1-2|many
TGTGCCAGCAGTTTCCCCGACGAGAACTATGGCTACACCTTC
CASSFPDENYGYTF
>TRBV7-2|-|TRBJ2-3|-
TGTGCCAGCAGCTTAGGGTTCTCCGCAGATACGCAGTATTTT
CASSLGFSADTQYF
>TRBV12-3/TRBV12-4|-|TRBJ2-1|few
TGTGCCAGCAGTTCAGCTAGCATCCATGGGGATGAGCAGTTCTTC
CASSSASIHGDEQFF
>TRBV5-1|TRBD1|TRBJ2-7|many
TGCGCCAGCAGCCCCGGACAGGGCGGCTACGAGCAGTACTTC
CASSPGQGGYEQYF
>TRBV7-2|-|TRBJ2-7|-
TGTGCCAGCAGCTTAGGTCTAGCGCGGCACGAGCAGTACTTC
CASSLGLARHEQYF
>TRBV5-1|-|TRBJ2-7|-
TGCGCCAGCAAGGCAGACGGCTCCTACGAGCAGTACTTC
CASKADGSYEQYF
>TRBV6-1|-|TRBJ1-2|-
TGTGCCAGCAGTGGGCAGGGGAAAATTAACTATGGCTACACCTTC
CASSGQGKINYGYTF
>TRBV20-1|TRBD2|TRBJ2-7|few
TGCAGTGCTCAACGACCCCAACTACTAGCGCCGACCACCTACGAGCAGTACTTC
CSAQRPQLLAPTTYEQYF
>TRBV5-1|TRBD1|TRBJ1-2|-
TGCGCCAGCAACCCGACAGGGGGCTATGGCTACACCTTC
CASNPTGGYGYTF
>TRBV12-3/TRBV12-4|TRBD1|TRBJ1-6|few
TGTGCCAGCAGTGGCTCGACAGGGGGGAATTCACCCCTCCACTTT
CASSGSTGGNSPLHF
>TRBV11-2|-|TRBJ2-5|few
TGTGCCAGCAGCTCAACAGGGACCCAGTACTTC
CASSSTGTQYF
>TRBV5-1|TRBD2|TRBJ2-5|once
TGCGCCAGCAGCGAAACTAGCGGGAGGAAAGAGACCCAGTACTTC
CASSETSGRKETQYF
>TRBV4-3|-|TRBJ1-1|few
TGCGCCAGCAGCCAAGATGCGGGGAACACTGAAGCTTTCTTT
CASSQDAGNTEAFF